The 14 T cell receptor beta chains presented below share a single source sample, sequenced in a study of beta chain features in type 1 diabetes (dated by TCRdb to 2017 to 2018). Receptors were amplified or captured by the immunoSEQ multiplex PCR assay. All of the isolated RNA was reverse transcribed with the High Capacity cDNA Reverse Transcription Kit, so expressed TCRB transcripts were sequenced. What TCRdb holds here is the immuneACCESS table cut down to in-frame rearrangements. Part of the clones is not present; checked against another copy, under half of the missing clones reflect an unresolved V gene, and the others are unexplained. Present in this sample are about 290,000 clones, roughly 8% of which were seen just once. The ten largest clones represent over 0.8% of the sample. Sequencing input: central memory CD4+ T cells from blood. The receptors originated from a woman aged 18-35 years in good health.

The V and J genes are TRBV7-2 and TRBJ1-6, with 9 bases that match TRBD1. There are 16 residues in the CDR3. The V gene's germline CDR1 is SGHTA and CDR2 FQGNSA. V trimming: 5 bases; J trimming: 6 bases; junction bases outside the gene matches: 8. The CDR3 loop is CASSTQTTGGNSPLHF. In DNA, the CDR3 is TGTGCCAGCAGCACTCAGACGACAGGGGGTAATTCACCCCTCCACTTT.

V usage is TRBV5-6 and J usage is TRBJ2-5; 8 nucleotides match TRBD1. Trimming cost V 2 bases and J 7 bases; bases outside gene matches: 10. The CDR3 sequence is 15 residues long. CDR1 and CDR2 (germline): SGHDT, YYEEEE. CDR3 sequence: CASSFLQGGLGTQYF. The CDR3 DNA is TGTGCCAGCAGCTTTCTACAGGGGGGACTGGGGACCCAGTACTTC.

The chain links TRBV27 to TRBJ2-5, with 9 positions matching TRBD1. The CDR3 covers 15 residues. V trimming: 5 bases; J trimming: 7 bases; junction bases outside the gene matches: 11. The germline CDR1 and CDR2 sequences are MNHEY and SMNVEV (reference sequence). The CDR3 bases are TGTGCCAGCAGTCCAGATACGACAGGGGGGGGGACCCAGTACTTC. Translating it yields CASSPDTTGGGTQYF.

About this clone: The sample carries other DNA sequences with the same CDR3. The gene calls are TRBV9 and TRBJ1-4; D is unclear. The CDR3 contains 15 residues. The V gene's germline CDR1 is SGDLS and CDR2 YYNGEE. V lost 0 bases to trimming and J lost 0 bases, with 6 bases between them. DNA for the CDR3: TGTGCCAGCAGCGTAGGGCCAGCAACTAATGAAAAACTGTTTTTT. It codes for CASSVGPATNEKLFF.

The V gene is TRBV25-1, the J gene TRBJ2-3, with 9 bases matching TRBD2. Germline CDR1 reads MGHDK; CDR2 reads SYGVNS. This CDR3 has 14 residues. With 2 bases clipped from V and 6 bases from J, the junction kept 3 bases outside the gene matches. CDR3 bases: TGTGCCAGCAGTGAACCGGCGGGGGGGGATACGCAGTATTTT. It encodes CASSEPAGGDTQYF.

This clone has only a few counts. The chain uses TRBV28 and TRBJ1-2; 7 bases are a match to TRBD1. CDR3 length: 13 residues. Looked up from germline, CDR1 is MDHEN and CDR2 is SYDVKM. V trimming: 5 bases; J trimming: 3 bases; junction bases outside the gene matches: 3. The CDR3 DNA reads as TGTGCCAGCAGTGGGGGACAGTACTATGGCTACACCTTC. It encodes CASSGGQYYGYTF.

This clone was found a few times. Here the CDR3 DNA reads TGTGCCAGCACCCTGACAGTCCAAGAGACCCAGTACTTC. Translated: CASTLTVQETQYF. The rearrangement links TRBV7-9 to TRBJ2-5, with D possibly TRBD1 on 5 matching bases. The CDR3 runs to 13 residues. Deletions cut 7 bases from V and 1 base from J, with 10 bases between. Germline V gene sequence: CDR1 SEHNR, CDR2 FQNEAQ (reference sequence).

This clone has a handful of counts. V gene TRBV14 combines with J gene TRBJ1-6, with D perhaps matching TRBD1 (5 bases). The germline gives CDR1 SGHDN, CDR2 FVKESK. CDR3 size: 15 residues. V lost 1 base and J 7 bases, leaving 11 bases between the germline ends. In DNA, the CDR3 is TGTGCCAGCAGCCAAGGGCAGGGCCCGAATTCACCCCTCCACTTT. This codes for CASSQGQGPNSPLHF.

The rearrangement joins TRBV15 to TRBJ2-3; D is possibly TRBD1 (5 bases). Germline V lookup: CDR1 LNHNV, CDR2 YYDKDF (reference sequence). Trimming removed 3 bases at V and 5 bases at J, with 15 bases between. The CDR3 length is 15 residues. The CDR3 DNA follows: TGTGCCACCAGCAGTAACGGACACATCGGAGATACGCAGTATTTT. It encodes CATSSNGHIGDTQYF.

The chain carries TRBV7-2 and TRBJ2-2, with D perhaps being TRBD1 or TRBD2 (5 bases each). The CDR3 consists of 15 residues. V lost 4 bases and J 7 bases, leaving 16 bases between the germline ends. In germline, CDR1 is SGHTA, CDR2 FQGNSA. CDR3 bases: TGTGCCAGCAGCTCGGGACGTCAGAACTTCGGGGAGCTGTTTTTT. It is translated as CASSSGRQNFGELFF.

This clone turned up a few times. The J gene is TRBJ2-6, the V gene TRBV7-9; D is undetermined. The CDR3 runs to 15 residues. Germline V gene sequence: CDR1 SEHNR, CDR2 FQNEAQ (reference sequence). V lost 3 bases, J lost 2 bases, and 8 bases lay in between. This CDR3 reads CASSFRGAGANVLTF. The CDR3 region has the DNA TGTGCCAGCAGCTTTCGAGGCGCTGGGGCCAACGTCCTGACTTTC.

This rearrangement joins TRBV7-2 to TRBJ1-5; maybe TRBD1 (6 bases). This CDR3 is 15 amino acids long. The V end was cut by 7 bases, the J end by 0 bases, with 13 bases between. The germline V gene has CDR1 SGHTA and CDR2 FQGNSA. CDR3 sequence reads: CASTPGDYSNQPQHF. Written as DNA, the CDR3 is TGTGCCAGCACCCCAGGGGACTATAGCAATCAGCCCCAGCATTTT.

Many counts were recorded for this clone. The V gene is TRBV27, the J gene TRBJ1-5, with 10 bases matching TRBD1. CDR3 size: 15 residues. The germline CDR1 and CDR2 sequences are MNHEY and SMNVEV (reference sequence). V gave up 4 bases and J gave up 2 bases; unmatched junction bases: 2. CDR3 nucleotide sequence: TGTGCCAGCAGTTGGGACAGGGGCGGCAATCAGCCCCAGCATTTT. Its protein product is CASSWDRGGNQPQHF.

This clone was detected ten times or more. V gene TRBV14 combines with J gene TRBJ2-7, with D maybe TRBD1 (5 bases). Germline V CDR1 and CDR2: SGHDN, FVKESK. The CDR3 covers 15 residues. Deletions cut 0 bases from V and 3 bases from J, with 12 bases between. CDR3 DNA sequence: TGTGCCAGCAGCCAAGAGACGGCACAGGACTACGAGCAGTACGTC. Translation gives CASSQETAQDYEQYV.